The clone carrying this T cell receptor (beta chain) was observed a handful of times. Its antigen is not known. This sample stems from a study of identical twins. Findings and caveats of the study: The analysis was cross-sectional rather than longitudinal within donors. In cord blood, abundant beta clonotypes had fewer insertions; memory showed no trend.

With 4 bases clipped from V and 9 bases from J, the junction kept 10 bases outside the gene matches. CDR1 is SGHRS, CDR2 YFSETQ, per germline. The CDR3 totals 15 residues. TCRdb re-analysed the 5' RACE reads in MiXCR, keeping a single row per CDR3 protein. Among nearly 200,000 distinct CDR3 sequences listed, more than 15% were seen once. These data also featured in a second study, about T cells expressing NK-cell markers.

Sequencing was done on a sample of CD8+ T cells sorted from blood. The chain is built from TRBV5-1 and TRBJ2-7; 13 bases line up with TRBD2. The clonotype was recovered from a woman between 18 and 29 years old in good health. CDR3 bases: TGCGCCAGCAGCGAGACTAGCGGGGGGAAAATCGGGCAGTACTTC. It is translated as CASSETSGGKIGQYF.